The clone carrying this T cell receptor beta chain was picked up many times. Antigen: not known. This entry belongs to a study of T-cell reconstitution after alpha-beta-depleted transplantation in children. General study results and limits: Expanded clones from the graft, numbering several hundred, reportedly supplied alpha-beta T cells about two months after transplant.

Trimming removed 4 bases at V and 3 bases at J, with 13 bases between. Germline V gene lookup returns CDR1 SGHRS and CDR2 YFSETQ. The CDR3 totals 15 residues. Preparation of the TCRbeta library involved a method that used unique molecular identifiers. Via MiXCR, TCRdb re-called the PCR reads, giving one row per CDR3 protein. Among approximately 500,000 distinct CDR3 sequences listed, about 10% were seen once. The clonotype comes from a child aged 2 to 10 with inherited bone marrow failure, due to receive a stem cell transplant. The chain combines TRBV5-1 with TRBJ2-2; D call uncertain. The sequencing used PBMCs, collected before TCRalphabeta/CD19-depleted stem cell transplant. The CDR3 loop is CASSVRWPDTGELFF. CDR3 in DNA: TGCGCCAGCAGCGTAAGGTGGCCGGACACCGGGGAGCTGTTTTTT.